This record covers a single T cell receptor beta chain. Its antigen remains unidentified. The input lacks base qualities; no much larger clone sits a single base away. The sample comes from a study of CD8 T cells in Susac syndrome (dated by TCRdb to between 2018 and 2020). For the study in its entirety: The study used repertoire sequencing to test whether antigen drove CD8+ T cell activation and differentiation in Susac syndrome. The study compared CD8+ T cell repertoire clonality among over 9 healthy donors, about 14 Susac syndrome patients and 15 or so multiple sclerosis patients.

RNA was extracted with the RNeasy kit and 0.5 to 1 ug was reverse transcribed using random hexamers. TCR beta CDR3 regions were amplified with the immunoSEQ multiplex PCR assay covering 54 Vbeta and 13 Jbeta segments. To correct PCR amplification bias, a synthetic template baseline was used for both primer optimization and computational correction. Per the original workflow: Only productive sequences were kept, with reads annotated to V, D and J genes according to IMGT and analyzed in immunoSEQ Analyzer. Clonality was computed as one minus Shannon entropy normalized by log2 of the number of productive unique sequences. For each patient and control, public and private clones were evaluated among the 100 most prevalent clones. Clones were defined as Susac-specific if absent from the healthy and MS cohorts, from 1052 published viral clones and from other ImmuneACCESS disease sequences. TCRdb's own reprocessing of the public reads used fastp at Q25 and MiXCR and kept productive beta chains. Merged by CDR3 protein, the rows form single entries marked with the most common genes and DNA. TCRdb's processing, not the authors' own work, is the source of the V and J calls. This sample holds over 80,000 distinct CDR3 sequences; roughly 91% were observed only once. The ten largest clones capture around 0.31% of the sample.

Beyond this particular receptor, the publication reports: The study acknowledged that relatively few individuals were included in the TCR sequencing and HLA analysis.

Peripheral blood CD8+ and CD4+ T cells from healthy donors, Susac syndrome patients and multiple sclerosis patients were profiled by high-throughput TCR beta sequencing. Healthy donors were included as age- and sex-matched controls. Bulk CD8+ and CD4+ T cells were purified by magnetic negative isolation, whereas CD8+ TEMRA cells were enriched by FACS. Blood was collected in EDTA tubes and processed within 24 hours, with PBMCs isolated through density gradient centrifugation. PBMCs intended for TCR sequencing were frozen in liquid nitrogen and were later thawed in a 37 degrees C water bath. The sorted or isolated CD4+, CD8+ and CD8+ TEMRA cells reached a purity of at least 90%. The junction carries 22 bases between V and J, which are trimmed by 4 bases and 1 base respectively. Counted from cysteine to phenylalanine, this CDR3 has 18 amino acids. Only the CDR3 part of the read is kept: 54 bases, read in frame from the first base. From the germline V gene, CDR1 is SGHDN and CDR2 is FVKESK.

The sequence derives from a human donor in good health. Material for sequencing was CD8+ T cells from PBMCs. The sequence links TRBV14 to TRBJ2-5; D gene: possibly TRBD1, on 6 matching bases. The CDR3 reads as follows: CASSRVSIAGASQETQYF. The nucleotide sequence is given as TGTGCCAGCAGCCGAGTCTCGATAGCAGGGGCATCCCAAGAGACCCAGTACTTC. Joined to the reference TRBV14 and TRBJ2-5 proteins, this CDR3 gives the full variable domain: EAGVTQFPSHSVIEKGQTVTLRCDPISGHDNLYWYRRVMGKEIKFLLHFVKESKQDESGMPNNRFLAERTGGTYSTLKVQPAELEDSGVYFCASSRVSIAGASQETQYFGPGTRLLVL.